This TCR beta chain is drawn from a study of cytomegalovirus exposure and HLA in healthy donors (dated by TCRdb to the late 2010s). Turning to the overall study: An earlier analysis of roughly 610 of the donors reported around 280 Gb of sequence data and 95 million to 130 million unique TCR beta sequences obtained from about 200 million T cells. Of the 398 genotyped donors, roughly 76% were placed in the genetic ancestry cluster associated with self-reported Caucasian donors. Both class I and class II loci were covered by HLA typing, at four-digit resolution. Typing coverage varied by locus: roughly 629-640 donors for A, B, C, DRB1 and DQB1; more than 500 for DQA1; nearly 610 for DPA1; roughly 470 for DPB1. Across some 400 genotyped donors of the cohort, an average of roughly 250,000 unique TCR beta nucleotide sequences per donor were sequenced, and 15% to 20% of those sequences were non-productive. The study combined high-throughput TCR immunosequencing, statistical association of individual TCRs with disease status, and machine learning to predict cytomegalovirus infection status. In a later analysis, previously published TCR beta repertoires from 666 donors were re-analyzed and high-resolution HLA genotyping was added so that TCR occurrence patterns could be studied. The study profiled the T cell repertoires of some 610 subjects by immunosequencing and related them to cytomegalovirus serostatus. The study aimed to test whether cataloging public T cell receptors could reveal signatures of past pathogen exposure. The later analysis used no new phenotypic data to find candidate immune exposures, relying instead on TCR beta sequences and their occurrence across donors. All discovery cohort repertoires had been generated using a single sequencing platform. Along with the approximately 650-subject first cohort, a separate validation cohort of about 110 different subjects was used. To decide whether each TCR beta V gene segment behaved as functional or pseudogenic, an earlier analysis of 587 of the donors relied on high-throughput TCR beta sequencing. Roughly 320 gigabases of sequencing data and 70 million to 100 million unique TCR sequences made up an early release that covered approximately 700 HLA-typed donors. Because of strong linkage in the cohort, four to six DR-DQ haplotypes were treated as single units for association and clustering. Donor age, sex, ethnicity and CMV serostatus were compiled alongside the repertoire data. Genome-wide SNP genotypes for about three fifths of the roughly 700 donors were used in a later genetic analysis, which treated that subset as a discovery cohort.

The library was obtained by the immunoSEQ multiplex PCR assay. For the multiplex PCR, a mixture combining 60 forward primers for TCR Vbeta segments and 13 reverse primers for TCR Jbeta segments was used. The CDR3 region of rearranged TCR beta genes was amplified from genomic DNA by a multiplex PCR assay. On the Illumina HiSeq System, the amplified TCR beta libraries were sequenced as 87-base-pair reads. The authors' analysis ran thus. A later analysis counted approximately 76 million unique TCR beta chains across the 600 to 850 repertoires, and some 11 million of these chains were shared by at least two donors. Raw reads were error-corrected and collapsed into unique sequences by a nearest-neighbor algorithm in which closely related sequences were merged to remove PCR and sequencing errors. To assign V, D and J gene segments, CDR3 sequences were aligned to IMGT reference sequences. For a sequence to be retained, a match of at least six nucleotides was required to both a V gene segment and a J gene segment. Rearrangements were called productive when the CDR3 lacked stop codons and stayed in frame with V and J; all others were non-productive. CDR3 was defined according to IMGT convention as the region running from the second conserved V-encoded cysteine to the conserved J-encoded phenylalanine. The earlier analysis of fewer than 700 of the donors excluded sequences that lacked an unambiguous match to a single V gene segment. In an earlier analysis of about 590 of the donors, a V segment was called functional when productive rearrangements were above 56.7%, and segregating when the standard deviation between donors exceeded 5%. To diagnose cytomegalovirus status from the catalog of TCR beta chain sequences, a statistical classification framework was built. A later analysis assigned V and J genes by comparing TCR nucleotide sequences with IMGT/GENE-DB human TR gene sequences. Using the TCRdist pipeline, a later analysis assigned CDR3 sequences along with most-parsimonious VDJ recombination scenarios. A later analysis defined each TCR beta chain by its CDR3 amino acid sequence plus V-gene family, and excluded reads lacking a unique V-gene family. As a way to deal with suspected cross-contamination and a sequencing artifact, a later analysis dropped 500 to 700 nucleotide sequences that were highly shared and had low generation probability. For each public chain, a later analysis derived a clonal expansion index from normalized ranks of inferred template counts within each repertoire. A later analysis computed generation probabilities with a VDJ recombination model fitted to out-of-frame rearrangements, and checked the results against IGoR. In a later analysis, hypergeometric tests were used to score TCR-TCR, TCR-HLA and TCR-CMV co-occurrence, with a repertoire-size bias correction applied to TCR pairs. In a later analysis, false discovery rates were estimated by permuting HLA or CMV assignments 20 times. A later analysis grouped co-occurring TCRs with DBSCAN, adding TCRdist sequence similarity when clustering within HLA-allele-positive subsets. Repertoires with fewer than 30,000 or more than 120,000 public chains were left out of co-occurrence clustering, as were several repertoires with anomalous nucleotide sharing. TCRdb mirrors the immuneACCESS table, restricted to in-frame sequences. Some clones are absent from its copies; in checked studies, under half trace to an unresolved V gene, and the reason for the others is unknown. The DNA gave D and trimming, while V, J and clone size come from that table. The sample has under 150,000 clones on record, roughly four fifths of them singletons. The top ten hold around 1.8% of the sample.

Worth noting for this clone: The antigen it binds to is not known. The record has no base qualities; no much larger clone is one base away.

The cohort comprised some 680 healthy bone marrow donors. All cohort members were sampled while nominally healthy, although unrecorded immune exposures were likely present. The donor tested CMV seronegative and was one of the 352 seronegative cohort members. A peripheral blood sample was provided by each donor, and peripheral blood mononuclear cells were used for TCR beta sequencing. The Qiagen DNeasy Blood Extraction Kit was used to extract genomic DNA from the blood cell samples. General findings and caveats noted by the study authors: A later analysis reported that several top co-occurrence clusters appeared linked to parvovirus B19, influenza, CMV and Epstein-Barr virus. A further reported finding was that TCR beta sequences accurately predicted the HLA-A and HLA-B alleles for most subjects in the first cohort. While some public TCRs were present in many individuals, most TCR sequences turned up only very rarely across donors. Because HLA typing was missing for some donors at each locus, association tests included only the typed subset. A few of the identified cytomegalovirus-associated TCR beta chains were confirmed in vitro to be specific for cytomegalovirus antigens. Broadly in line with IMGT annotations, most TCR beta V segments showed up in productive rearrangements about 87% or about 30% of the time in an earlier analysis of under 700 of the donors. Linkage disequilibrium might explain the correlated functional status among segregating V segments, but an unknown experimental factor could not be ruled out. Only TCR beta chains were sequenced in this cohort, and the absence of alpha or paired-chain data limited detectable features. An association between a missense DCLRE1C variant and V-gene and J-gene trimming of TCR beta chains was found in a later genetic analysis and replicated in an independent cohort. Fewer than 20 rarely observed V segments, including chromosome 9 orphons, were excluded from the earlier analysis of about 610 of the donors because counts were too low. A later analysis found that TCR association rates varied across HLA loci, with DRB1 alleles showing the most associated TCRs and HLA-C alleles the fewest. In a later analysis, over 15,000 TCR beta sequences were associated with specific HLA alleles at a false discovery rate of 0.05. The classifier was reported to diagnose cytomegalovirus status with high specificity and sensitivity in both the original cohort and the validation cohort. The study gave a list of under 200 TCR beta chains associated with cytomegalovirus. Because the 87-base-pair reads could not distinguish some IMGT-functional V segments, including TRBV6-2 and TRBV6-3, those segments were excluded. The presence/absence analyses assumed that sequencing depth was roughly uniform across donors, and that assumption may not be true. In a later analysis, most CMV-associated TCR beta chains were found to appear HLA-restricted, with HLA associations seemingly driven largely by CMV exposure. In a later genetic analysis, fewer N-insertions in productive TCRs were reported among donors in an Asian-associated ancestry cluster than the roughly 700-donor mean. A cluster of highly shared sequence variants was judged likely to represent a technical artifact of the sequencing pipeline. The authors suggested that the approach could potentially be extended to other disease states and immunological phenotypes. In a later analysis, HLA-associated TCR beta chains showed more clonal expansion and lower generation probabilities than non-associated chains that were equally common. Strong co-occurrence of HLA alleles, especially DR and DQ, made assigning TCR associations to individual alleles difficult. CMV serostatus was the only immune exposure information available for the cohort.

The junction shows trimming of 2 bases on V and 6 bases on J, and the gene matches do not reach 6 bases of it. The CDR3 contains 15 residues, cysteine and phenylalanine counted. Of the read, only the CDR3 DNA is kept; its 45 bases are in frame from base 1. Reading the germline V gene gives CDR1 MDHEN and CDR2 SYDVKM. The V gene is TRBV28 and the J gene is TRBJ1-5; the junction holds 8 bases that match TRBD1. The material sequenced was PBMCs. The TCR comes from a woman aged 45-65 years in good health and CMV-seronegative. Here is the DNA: TGTGCCAGCAGTTTACCGACAGGGGTAGGTCAGCCCCAGCATTTT. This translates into CASSLPTGVGQPQHF. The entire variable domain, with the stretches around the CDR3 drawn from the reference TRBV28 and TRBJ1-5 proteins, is DVKVTQSSRYLVKRTGEKVFLECVQDMDHENMFWYRQDPGLGLRLIYFSYDVKMKEKGDIPEGYSVSREKKERFSLILESASTNQTSMYLCASSLPTGVGQPQHFGDGTRLSIL.